Each of the 12 T cell receptor beta chains below was sequenced from the same sample in a study of control samples from healthy donors and cancer patients. Sequencing used immunoSEQ multiplex PCR; TCRdb keeps in-frame clones, though not all of them. The data show 190,000 or so clones, over 85% seen once. The sample taken for sequencing was blood. The receptors were gathered from a man aged 18 to 35 in good health.

The rearrangement joins TRBV5-6 to TRBJ1-1; 9 bases match TRBD1. The CDR3 loop spans 16 amino acids. Looked up from germline, CDR1 is SGHDT and CDR2 is YYEEEE. Trimming cost V 2 bases and J 5 bases; bases outside gene matches: 10. The CDR3 here is CASSFGTGTGITEAFF. In DNA, the CDR3 is TGTGCCAGCAGCTTCGGGACCGGGACAGGGATAACTGAAGCTTTCTTT.

The gene calls are TRBV25-1 and TRBJ2-1, with D perhaps being TRBD1 or TRBD2 (5 bases each). Per the germline V gene, CDR1 is MGHDK and CDR2 is SYGVNS. Trimming pared 2 bases from V and 0 bases from J, leaving 11 bases between. This CDR3 has 16 amino acids. Here the CDR3 DNA reads TGTGCCAGCAGTGAAACCGGGACGAGCTCCTACAATGAGCAGTTCTTC. The encoded protein is CASSETGTSSYNEQFF.

The CDR3 bases are TGTGCCAGCAGCACCTCCAGAGACAATGAGCAGTTCTTC. It specifies CASSTSRDNEQFF. The rearrangement links TRBV7-3 to TRBJ2-1; D ambiguous. V was pared by 5 bases and J by 5 bases, with 10 bases between. Germline lookup yields CDR1 SGHTA and CDR2 FQGTGA. CDR3 length equals 13 residues.

The rearrangement links TRBV27 to TRBJ2-2, with 8 positions matching TRBD1. Germline lookup yields CDR1 MNHEY and CDR2 SMNVEV (reference sequence). The CDR3 spans 17 residues. J gave up 6 bases and V 0 bases, and 9 bases lay outside the gene matches. The CDR3 is CASSLSGQGRSAGELFF. The CDR3 DNA follows: TGTGCCAGCAGTTTATCTGGACAGGGAAGGTCCGCCGGGGAGCTGTTTTTT.

The rearrangement joins TRBV5-1 to TRBJ2-1, with 8 bases matching TRBD1. Germline V lookup: CDR1 SGHRS, CDR2 YFSETQ. V shed 4 bases, J shed 5 bases, and the junction held 2 bases outside the gene matches. CDR3 length: 13 residues. CDR3 nucleotides: TGCGCCAGCAGCCCGGGACAGGACAATGAGCAGTTCTTC. Amino acids: CASSPGQDNEQFF.

V usage is TRBV5-1 and J usage is TRBJ2-2; D possibly uses TRBD1 or TRBD2 (5 bases each). Trimming removed 4 bases from V and 1 base from J, with 17 bases in between. This CDR3 is 17 amino acids long. CDR1 SGHRS and CDR2 YFSETQ come from the germline V gene. This CDR3 reads CASSPRLRGRNTGELFF. As DNA, the CDR3 is TGCGCCAGCAGCCCTCGTCTGAGGGGAAGGAACACCGGGGAGCTGTTTTTT. Complete variable domain (other parts from reference TRBV5-1 and TRBJ2-2): KAGVTQTPRYLIKTRGQQVTLSCSPISGHRSVSWYQQTPGQGLQFLFEYFSETQRNKGNFPGRFSGRQFSNSRSEMNVSTLELGDSALYLCASSPRLRGRNTGELFFGEGSRLTVL.

The chain uses TRBV27 and TRBJ2-3; D is unclear. The CDR3 spans 16 residues. Germline V gene lookup returns CDR1 MNHEY and CDR2 SMNVEV (reference sequence). Trimming took 1 base from V and 0 from J, leaving 11 bases between them. The CDR3 DNA reads as TGTGCCAGCAGTTTATACCTCAGTACTAGCACAGATACGCAGTATTTT. As protein: CASSLYLSTSTDTQYF.

J is TRBJ2-1 and V is TRBV28; either TRBD1 or TRBD2 may supply D (7 bases each). The CDR3 runs 13 residues. V dropped 3 bases and J dropped 9 bases, with 12 bases sitting between them. CDR1 is MDHEN and CDR2 is SYDVKM in the germline V gene. The CDR3 bases are TGTGCCAGCAGTTTGGGGAGGGGGCGTGAGCAGTTCTTC. It encodes CASSLGRGREQFF.

The chain combines TRBV7-3 with TRBJ2-1, with TRBD2 matching 12 bases. Trimming removed 5 bases from V and 11 bases from J; junction bases left unmatched: 4. Germline CDR1 is SGHTA and CDR2 is FQGTGA. The CDR3 is 13 amino acids. The CDR3 region is CASSTTSGGQQFF. The CDR3 DNA follows: TGTGCCAGCAGCACGACTAGCGGGGGCCAGCAGTTCTTC.

The rearrangement links TRBV20-1 to TRBJ2-1; D is ambiguous. Germline V gene lookup returns CDR1 DFQATT and CDR2 SNEGSKA (reference sequence). CDR3 length equals 10 residues. Trimming cost V 5 bases and J 5 bases, with 4 bases left between them. The CDR3 DNA follows: TGCAGTGCTTACCACAATGAGCAGTTCTTC. It codes for CSAYHNEQFF.

This clone was seen a single time. The V and J genes are TRBV27 and TRBJ2-7; D is unresolved. The CDR3 runs 13 residues. With 7 bases removed from V and 5 bases from J, the gap between germline ends came to 15 bases. Germline CDR1 and CDR2: MNHEY and SMNVEV (reference sequence). The CDR3 DNA follows: TGTGCCAGCAAGTTGGGCAGGAGCAACGAGCAGTACTTC. Its translation: CASKLGRSNEQYF.

The chain recombines TRBV2 with TRBJ2-7; 11 bases agree with TRBD1. CDR3 length: 16 amino acids. The germline CDR1 and CDR2 sequences are SNHLY and FYNNEI. Trimming cost V 2 bases and J 6 bases; bases outside gene matches: 9. CDR3 in DNA: TGTGCCAGCAGTGAATTGGGGACAGGGGGTTCGGGCGAGCAGTACTTC. Translating gives CASSELGTGGSGEQYF. The full variable domain, its missing parts supplied by reference TRBV2 and TRBJ2-7, is EPEVTQTPSHQVTQMGQEVILRCVPISNHLYFYWYRQILGQKVEFLVSFYNNEISEKSEIFDDQFSVERPDGSNFTLKIRSTKLEDSAMYFCASSELGTGGSGEQYFGPGTRLTVT.